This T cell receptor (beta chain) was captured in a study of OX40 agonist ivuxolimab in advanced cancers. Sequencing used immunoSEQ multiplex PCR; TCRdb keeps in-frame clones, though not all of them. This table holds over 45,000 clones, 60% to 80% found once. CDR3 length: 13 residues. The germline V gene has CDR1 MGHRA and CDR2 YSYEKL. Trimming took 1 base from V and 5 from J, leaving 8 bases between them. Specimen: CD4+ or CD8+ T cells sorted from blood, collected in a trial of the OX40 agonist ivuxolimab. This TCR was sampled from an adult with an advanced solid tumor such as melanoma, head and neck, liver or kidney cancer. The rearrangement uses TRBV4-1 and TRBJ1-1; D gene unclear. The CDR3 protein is CASSQGRVTEAFF. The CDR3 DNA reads TGCGCCAGCAGCCAAGGTCGGGTAACTGAAGCTTTCTTT.